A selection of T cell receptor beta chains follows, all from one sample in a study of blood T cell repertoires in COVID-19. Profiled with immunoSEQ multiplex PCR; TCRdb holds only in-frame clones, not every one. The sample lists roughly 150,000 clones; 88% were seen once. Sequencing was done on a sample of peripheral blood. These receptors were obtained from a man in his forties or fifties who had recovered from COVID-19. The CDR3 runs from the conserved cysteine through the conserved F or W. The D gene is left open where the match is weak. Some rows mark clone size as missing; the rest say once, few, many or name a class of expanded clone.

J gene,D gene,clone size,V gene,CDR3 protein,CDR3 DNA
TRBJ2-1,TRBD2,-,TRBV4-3,CASSQDLGASGSYNEQFF,TGCGCCAGCAGCCAAGATCTCGGGGCTAGCGGTTCCTACAATGAGCAGTTCTTC
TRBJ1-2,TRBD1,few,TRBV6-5,CASRGTGGMNGYTF,TGTGCCAGCAGGGGGACAGGGGGGATGAATGGCTACACCTTC
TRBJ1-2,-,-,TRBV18,CASSPDRASNYGYTF,TGTGCCAGCTCACCGGACAGAGCTTCTAACTATGGCTACACCTTC
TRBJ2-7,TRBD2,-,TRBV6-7,CASSYSPPGTSGRASYEQYF,TGTGCCAGCAGTTACTCTCCCCCCGGGACTAGCGGGAGGGCCTCCTACGAGCAGTACTTC
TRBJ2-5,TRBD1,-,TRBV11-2,CASSPRQGSSQETQYF,TGTGCCAGCAGCCCCAGACAGGGATCGAGCCAAGAGACCCAGTACTTC
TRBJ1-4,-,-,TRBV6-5,CASMGTLEKLFF,TGTGCCAGCATGGGGACATTGGAAAAACTGTTTTTT
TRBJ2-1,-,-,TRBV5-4,CASSIPWGGVENEQFF,TGTGCCAGCAGCATACCCTGGGGGGGCGTAGAGAATGAGCAGTTCTTC
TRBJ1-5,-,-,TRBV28,CASSIPGGNQPQHF,TGTGCCAGCAGTATACCTGGAGGCAATCAGCCCCAGCATTTT
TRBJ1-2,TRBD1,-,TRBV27,CASSPGDRLYGYTF,TGTGCCAGCAGTCCAGGGGACAGGCTTTATGGCTACACCTTC
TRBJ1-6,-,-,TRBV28,CASTGVKTGCHF,TGTGCCAGCACCGGTGTCAAAACAGGGTGCCACTTT
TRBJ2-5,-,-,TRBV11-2,CASSLERGMLKETQYF,TGTGCCAGCAGCTTGGAACGGGGGATGCTTAAAGAGACCCAGTACTTC
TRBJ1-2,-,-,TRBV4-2,CASSQTDRNYGYTF,TGTGCCAGCAGCCAAACCGACAGGAACTATGGCTACACCTTC
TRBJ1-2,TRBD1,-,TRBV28,CASSPPTPGQVDGYTF,TGTGCCAGCAGTCCCCCGACCCCAGGACAGGTTGACGGCTACACCTTC
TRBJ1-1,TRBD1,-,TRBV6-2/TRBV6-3,CASSETGANTEAFF,TGTGCCAGCAGTGAGACAGGGGCGAACACTGAAGCTTTCTTT